The 2 T cell receptor beta chains presented below share a single source sample, sequenced in a study of blood T cell repertoires in COVID-19. Clones were sequenced by immunoSEQ multiplex PCR, and TCRdb holds only the in-frame ones, with some missing. The repertoire holds roughly 320,000 clones, just under 90% seen once, with roughly 6.1% in the top ten. The sequencing input was peripheral blood. These receptors originate from a woman in her fifties or sixties with COVID-19, enrolled during active disease.

V is TRBV6-5 and J is TRBJ1-5; maybe TRBD1 (6 bases). The CDR3 is made up of 15 amino acids. Between the trimmed V and J ends, which lost 2 bases and 2 bases, there was a span of 10 bases. The V gene's germline CDR1 is MNHEY and CDR2 SVGAGI. In DNA, the CDR3 is TGTGCCAGCAGTTACAGCAGGGGAGGCAATCAGCCCCAGCATTTT. Amino acid sequence: CASSYSRGGNQPQHF.

This chain uses TRBV6-1 with TRBJ2-7, with a possible D match to TRBD2 (6 bases). This CDR3 comprises 15 residues. The germline V gene has CDR1 MNHNS and CDR2 SASEGT. Deletions cut 3 bases from V and 2 bases from J, with 14 bases between. The CDR3 loop is CASSDSGRPPYEQYF. For the CDR3, the DNA is TGTGCCAGCAGTGATAGCGGACGGCCTCCCTACGAGCAGTACTTC.